The 13 T cell receptor beta chains below were found in one sample sequenced in a study of T cells in Graves' hyperthyroidism and ophthalmopathy. Amplified TCR beta CDR3 regions came from RNA transcripts. The HTBI set primed first-round TCR CDR3 RT-PCR. TCRdb analysed the multiplex PCR reads with MiXCR anew, one entry per CDR3 protein. The sample consists of about 330,000 distinct CDR3 sequences, around 15% of them appearing once. The sequenced sample was blood. Receptor source: a woman aged 40 to 50 with Graves' ophthalmopathy.

This clonotype was picked up a small number of times. The chain couples TRBV4-2 to TRBJ1-1; unclear D gene. The germline gives CDR1 LGHNA, CDR2 YNFKEQ. V dropped 0 bases and J dropped 2 bases, with 10 bases sitting between them. The CDR3 is made up of 15 amino acids. In DNA, the CDR3 is TGTGCCAGCAGCCAAGATGCTTCAGGAAACACTGAAGCTTTCTTT. Amino acids: CASSQDASGNTEAFF.

This clonotype was counted ten times or more. The rearrangement links TRBV6-5 to TRBJ2-6; D is uncertain. This CDR3 has 17 residues. V lost 2 bases and J 1 base, leaving 12 bases between the germline ends. Per germline, CDR1 MNHEY and CDR2 SVGAGI. DNA of the CDR3: TGTGCCAGCAGTTACGGCCGACCAGAATCTGGGGCCAACGTCCTGACTTTC. This codes for CASSYGRPESGANVLTF.

This chain links TRBV9 with TRBJ2-2; TRBD2 matches at 7 bases. CDR1 is SGDLS, CDR2 YYNGEE, per germline. V shed 0 bases, J shed 1 base, and the junction held 12 bases outside the gene matches. The CDR3 has 19 amino acids. The CDR3 sequence: CASSVVGVAGEVNTGELFF. DNA of the CDR3: TGTGCCAGCAGCGTAGTTGGGGTGGCGGGAGAGGTGAACACCGGGGAGCTGTTTTTT.

This sequence joins TRBV19 and TRBJ1-2; D gene uncertain. Germline CDR1 LNHDA, CDR2 SQIVND (reference sequence). This CDR3 has 14 amino acids. With 6 bases removed from V and 4 bases from J, the gap between germline ends came to 15 bases. CDR3 coding DNA: TGTGCCAGTAGCCCCGAGGCGGAAATCTATGGCTACACCTTC. It codes for CASSPEAEIYGYTF.

This clonotype was detected ten times or more. The gene calls are TRBV7-2 and TRBJ2-3; D is perhaps TRBD1 or TRBD2 (5 bases each). Trimming left V 3 bases short and J 3 bases short, with 19 bases between. The CDR3 extends over 17 amino acids. Germline V gene data show CDR1 as SGHTA and CDR2 as FQGNSA. The CDR3 DNA follows: TGTGCCAGCAGCTTGAGCCGGGGCGACCGGGCGACAGATACGCAGTATTTT. It encodes CASSLSRGDRATDTQYF. The whole variable domain, filled in from reference TRBV7-2 and TRBJ2-3, reads GAGVSQSPSNKVTEKGKDVELRCDPISGHTALYWYRQSLGQGLEFLIYFQGNSAPDKSGLPSDRFSAERTGGSVSTLTIQRTQQEDSAVYLCASSLSRGDRATDTQYFGPGTRLTVL.

This clonotype was seen once. A much larger clone differs from this one at a single base, so this may be a read error. The chain couples TRBV10-3 to TRBJ1-2, with a weak D call TRBD1 (6 bases). The CDR3 runs to 14 residues. Germline CDR1 ENHRY, CDR2 SYGVKD. The CDR3, as DNA: TGTGCCGTCAGTGAGTCTTACAGGGTCCATGGCTACACCTTC. As protein: CAVSESYRVHGYTF.

This clonotype appeared many times. The chain uses TRBV18 and TRBJ2-5, with D hard to call. This CDR3 is 14 amino acids long. CDR1 KGHSH and CDR2 LQKENI come from the germline V gene. V gave up 5 bases and J gave up 4 bases, with 14 bases separating them. CDR3 nucleotides: TGTGCCAGCTCATCCGCGAACTCCGTAGAGACCCAGTACTTC. Protein: CASSSANSVETQYF.

This clonotype was picked up many times. This chain connects TRBV7-9 to TRBJ1-1; D might be TRBD1 (6 bases). Germline V gives CDR1 SEHNR, CDR2 FQNEAQ (reference sequence). V lost 5 bases and J lost 4, with 17 bases in between. The CDR3 consists of 15 residues. The CDR3 loop reads CASSQGEGVGTEAFF. In nucleotides, the CDR3 is TGTGCCAGCAGCCAAGGGGAGGGGGTCGGCACTGAAGCTTTCTTT.

The chain has TRBV7-8 and TRBJ1-4; 7 positions agree with TRBD1. The CDR3 is 14 amino acids. Germline V gene sequence: CDR1 SGHVS, CDR2 FQNEAQ. The V gene end was trimmed by 4 bases and the J gene end by 8 bases; junction bases not matched to a gene: 7. Written as DNA, the CDR3 is TGTGCCAGCAGCTATAGACAGGGACCGGAAAAACTGTTTTTT. This codes for CASSYRQGPEKLFF. The whole variable domain, remainder taken from reference TRBV7-8 and TRBJ1-4, is GAGVSQSPRYKVAKRGQDVALRCDPISGHVSLFWYQQALGQGPEFLTYFQNEAQLDKSGLPSDRFFAERPEGSVSTLKIQRTQQEDSAVYLCASSYRQGPEKLFFGSGTQLSVL.

The sample holds a few counts of this clonotype. The V call is TRBV5-1, the J call TRBJ1-2, with D possibly matching TRBD1 (5 bases). The germline V gene encodes CDR1 SGHRS and CDR2 YFSETQ. Trimming shortened V by 0 bases and J by 4 bases, and 13 bases separated the two germline ends. CDR3 length equals 15 residues. The CDR3 bases are TGCGCCAGCAGCTTGGGTCAGGGCTTCACCTATGGCTACACCTTC. This codes for CASSLGQGFTYGYTF. Full variable domain (outside the CDR3, taken from reference TRBV5-1 and TRBJ1-2): KAGVTQTPRYLIKTRGQQVTLSCSPISGHRSVSWYQQTPGQGLQFLFEYFSETQRNKGNFPGRFSGRQFSNSRSEMNVSTLELGDSALYLCASSLGQGFTYGYTFGSGTRLTVV.

This clonotype was observed many times. The chain uses TRBV2 and TRBJ1-2, with 7 bases aligning to TRBD1. This CDR3 has 14 amino acids. From germline, CDR1 is SNHLY and CDR2 FYNNEI. The junction had 7 bases not matched to a gene; V was cut back by 5 bases and J by 4 bases. In DNA, the CDR3 is TGTGCCAGCAGTCGACCGGGACAGCTCTATGGCTACACCTTC. It yields the protein CASSRPGQLYGYTF.

This clonotype was counted at least ten times. V is TRBV28 and J is TRBJ2-3, with D tentatively TRBD2 (5 bases). V was trimmed by 2 bases and J by 2 bases, leaving 8 bases between them. The CDR3 covers 14 residues. From germline, CDR1 is MDHEN and CDR2 SYDVKM. CDR3: CASSLIRDTDTQYF. CDR3 sequence (DNA): TGTGCCAGCAGTTTAATCCGGGACACAGATACGCAGTATTTT.

In this sample, this clonotype turned up a few times. This rearrangement joins TRBV7-2 to TRBJ2-5; TRBD2 matches 10 bases. The germline V gene has CDR1 SGHTA and CDR2 FQGNSA. This CDR3 comprises 14 residues. V shed 3 bases, J shed 5 bases, and the junction held 3 bases outside the gene matches. CDR3 in amino acids: CASSFSGGMETQYF. CDR3 DNA: TGTGCCAGCAGCTTTAGCGGGGGGATGGAGACCCAGTACTTC. Full variable domain (rest looked up from reference TRBV7-2 and TRBJ2-5): GAGVSQSPSNKVTEKGKDVELRCDPISGHTALYWYRQSLGQGLEFLIYFQGNSAPDKSGLPSDRFSAERTGGSVSTLTIQRTQQEDSAVYLCASSFSGGMETQYFGPGTRLLVL.